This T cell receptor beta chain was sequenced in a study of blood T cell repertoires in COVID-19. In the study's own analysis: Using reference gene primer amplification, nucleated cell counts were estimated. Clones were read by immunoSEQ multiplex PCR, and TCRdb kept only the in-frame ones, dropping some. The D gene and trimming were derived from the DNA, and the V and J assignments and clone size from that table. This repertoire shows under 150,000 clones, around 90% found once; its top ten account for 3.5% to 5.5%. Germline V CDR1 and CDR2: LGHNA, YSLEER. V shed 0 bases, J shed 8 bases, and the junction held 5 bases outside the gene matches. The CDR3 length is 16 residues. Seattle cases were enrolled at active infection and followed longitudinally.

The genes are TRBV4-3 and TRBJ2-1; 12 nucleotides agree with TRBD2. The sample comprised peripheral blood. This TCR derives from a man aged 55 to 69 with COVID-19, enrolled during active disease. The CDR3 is CASSQDRTSGTDEQFF. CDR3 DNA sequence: TGCGCCAGCAGCCAAGATCGGACTAGCGGGACCGATGAGCAGTTCTTC.